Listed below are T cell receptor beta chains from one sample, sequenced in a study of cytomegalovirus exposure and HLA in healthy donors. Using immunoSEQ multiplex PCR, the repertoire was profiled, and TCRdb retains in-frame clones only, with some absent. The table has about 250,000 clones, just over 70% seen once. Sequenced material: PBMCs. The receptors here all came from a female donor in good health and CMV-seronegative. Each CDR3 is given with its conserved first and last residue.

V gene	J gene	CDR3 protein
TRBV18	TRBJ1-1	CASSPRTGETEAFF
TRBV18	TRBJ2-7	CASSPLRTSGYYEQYF
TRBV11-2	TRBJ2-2	CASRGILAGAGELFF
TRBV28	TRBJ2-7	CASSLSTDSSYEQYF
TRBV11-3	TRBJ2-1	CASSRTSDYNEQFF
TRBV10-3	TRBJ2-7	CAIRMGQSYEQYF
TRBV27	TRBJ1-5	CVSSRLGGPQHF
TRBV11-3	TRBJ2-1	CASIGQRGGEQFF
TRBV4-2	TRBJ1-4	CASSQETGTNEKLFF
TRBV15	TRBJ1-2	CATSRDLLAEWAGYTF
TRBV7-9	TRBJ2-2	CASSLGGAGELFF
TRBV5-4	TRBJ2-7	CASSSDGDYFYEQYF
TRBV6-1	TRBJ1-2	CASRLGGNYGYTF
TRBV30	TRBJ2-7	CAWSVPGQGNEQYF
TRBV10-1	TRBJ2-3	CASSPGAGGVDTQYF
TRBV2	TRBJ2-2	CASSESGTSLGGTGELFF
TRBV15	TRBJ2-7	CATSRESGGGSSYEQYF
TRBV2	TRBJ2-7	CASSGTGAHEQYF
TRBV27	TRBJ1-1	CASSLRIKPGQGKNTEAFF
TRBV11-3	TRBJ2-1	CASSLDWGGSSYNEQFF
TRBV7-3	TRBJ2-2	CASSPQEVTGELFF
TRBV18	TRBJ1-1	CASSPNREWAFF
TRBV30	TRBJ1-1	CAWNIGQGMNTEAFF
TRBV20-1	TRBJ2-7	CSGLSGYEQYF
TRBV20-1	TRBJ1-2	CVYFKDGYTF
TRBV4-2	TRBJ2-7	CASSQLTTDSGEQYF
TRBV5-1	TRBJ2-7	CASSLGTSGRSLEQYF
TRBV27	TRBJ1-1	CASMGQWTTEAFF
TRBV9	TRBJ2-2	CASSLQGTGELFF
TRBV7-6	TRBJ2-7	CASSLVQGEREQYF
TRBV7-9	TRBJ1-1	CASSLAAGQNTEAFF
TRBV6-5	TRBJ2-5	CASSFPGGETQYF
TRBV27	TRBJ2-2	CASSPSGGPNTGELFF
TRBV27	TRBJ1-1	CASSRDRGKNTEAFF
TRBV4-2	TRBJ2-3	CASSQDLGAGGTDTQYF
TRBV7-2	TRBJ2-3	CASSTSDTQYF
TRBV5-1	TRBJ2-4	CASSPTSDKNIQYF
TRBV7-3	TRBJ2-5	CASSLHGTQETQYF
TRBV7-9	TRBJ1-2	CASSLVAPGRYTF
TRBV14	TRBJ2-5	CASSLRPGRALEETQYF
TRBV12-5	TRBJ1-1	CASGLSPTAMNTEAFF
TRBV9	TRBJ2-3	CASSVLGSWGTDTQYF
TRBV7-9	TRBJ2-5	CASSATGTPQETQYF
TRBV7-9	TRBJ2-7	CASSPQGVIYEQYF